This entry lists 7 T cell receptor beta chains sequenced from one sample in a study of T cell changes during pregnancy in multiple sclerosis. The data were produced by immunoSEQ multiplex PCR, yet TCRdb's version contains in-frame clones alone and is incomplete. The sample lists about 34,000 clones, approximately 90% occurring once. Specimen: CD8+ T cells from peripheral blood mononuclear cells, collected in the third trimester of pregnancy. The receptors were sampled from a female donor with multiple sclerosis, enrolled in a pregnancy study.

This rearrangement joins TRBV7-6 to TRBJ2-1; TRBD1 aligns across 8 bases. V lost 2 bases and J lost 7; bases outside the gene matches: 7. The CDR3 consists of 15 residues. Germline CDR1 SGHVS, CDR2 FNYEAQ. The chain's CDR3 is CASSLRGQGWNEQFF. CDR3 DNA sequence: TGTGCCAGCAGCTTAAGAGGACAGGGATGGAATGAGCAGTTCTTC.

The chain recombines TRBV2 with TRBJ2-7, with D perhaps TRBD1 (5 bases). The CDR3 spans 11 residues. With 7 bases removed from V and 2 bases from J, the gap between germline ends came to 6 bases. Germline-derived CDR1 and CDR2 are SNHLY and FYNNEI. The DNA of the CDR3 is TGTGCCAGCACAGGGACCTACGAGCAGTACTTC. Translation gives CASTGTYEQYF. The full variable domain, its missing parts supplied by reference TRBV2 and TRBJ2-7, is EPEVTQTPSHQVTQMGQEVILRCVPISNHLYFYWYRQILGQKVEFLVSFYNNEISEKSEIFDDQFSVERPDGSNFTLKIRSTKLEDSAMYFCASTGTYEQYFGPGTRLTVT.

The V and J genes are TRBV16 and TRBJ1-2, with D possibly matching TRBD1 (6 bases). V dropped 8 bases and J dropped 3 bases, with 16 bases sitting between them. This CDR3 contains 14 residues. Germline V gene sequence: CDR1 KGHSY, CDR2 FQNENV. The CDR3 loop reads CASDRGFIDYGYTF. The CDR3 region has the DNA TGTGCCAGCGATAGGGGGTTCATCGACTATGGCTACACCTTC.

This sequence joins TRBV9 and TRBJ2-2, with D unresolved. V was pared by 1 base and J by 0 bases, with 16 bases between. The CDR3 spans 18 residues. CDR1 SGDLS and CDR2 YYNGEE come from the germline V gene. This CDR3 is CASSVSVRLAANTGELFF. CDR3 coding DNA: TGTGCCAGCAGCGTAAGTGTCAGGTTGGCAGCGAACACCGGGGAGCTGTTTTTT.

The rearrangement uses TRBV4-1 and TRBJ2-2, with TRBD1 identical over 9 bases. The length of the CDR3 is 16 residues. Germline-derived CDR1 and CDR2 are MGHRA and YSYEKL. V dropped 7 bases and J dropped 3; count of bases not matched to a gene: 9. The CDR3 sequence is CASKFEGQGYTGELFF. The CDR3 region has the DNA TGCGCCAGCAAGTTCGAAGGACAGGGGTACACCGGGGAGCTGTTTTTT.

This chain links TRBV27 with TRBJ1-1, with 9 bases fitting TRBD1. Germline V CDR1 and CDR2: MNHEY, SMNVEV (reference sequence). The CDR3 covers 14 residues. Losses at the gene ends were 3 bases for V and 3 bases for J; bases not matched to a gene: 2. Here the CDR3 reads CASSFGTGHTEAFF. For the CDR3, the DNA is TGTGCCAGCAGTTTCGGGACAGGGCACACTGAAGCTTTCTTT.

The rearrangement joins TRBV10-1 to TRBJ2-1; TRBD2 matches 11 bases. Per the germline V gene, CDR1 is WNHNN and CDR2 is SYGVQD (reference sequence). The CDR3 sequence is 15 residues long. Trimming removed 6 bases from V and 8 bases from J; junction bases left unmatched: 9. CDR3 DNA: TGCGCCAGCAGGACACTAGCGGGGGCCCCCCATGAGCAGTTCTTC. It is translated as CASRTLAGAPHEQFF.